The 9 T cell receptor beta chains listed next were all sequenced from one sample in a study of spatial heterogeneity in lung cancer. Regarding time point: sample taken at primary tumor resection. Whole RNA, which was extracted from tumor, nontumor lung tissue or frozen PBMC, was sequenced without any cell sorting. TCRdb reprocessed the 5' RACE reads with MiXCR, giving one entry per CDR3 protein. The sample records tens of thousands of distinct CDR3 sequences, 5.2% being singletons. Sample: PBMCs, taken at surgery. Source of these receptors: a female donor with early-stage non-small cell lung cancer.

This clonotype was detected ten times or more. The CDR3: CSAEGQGFYDGYTF. In DNA, the CDR3 is TGCAGTGCTGAGGGACAGGGTTTTTACGACGGCTACACCTTC. This chain uses TRBV20-1 with TRBJ1-2; 9 positions agree with TRBD1. The germline CDR1 and CDR2 sequences are DFQATT and SNEGSKA (reference sequence). V trimming: 5 bases; J trimming: 8 bases; junction bases outside the gene matches: 12. The CDR3 runs to 14 residues.

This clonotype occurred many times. In DNA, the CDR3 is TGCGCCAGCAGTGATCAGGGATGGAGCACTGAAGCTTTCTTT. Translation gives CASSDQGWSTEAFF. The chain joins TRBV5-1 to TRBJ1-1; D possibly corresponds to TRBD1 (5 bases). This CDR3 has 14 amino acids. V dropped 5 bases and J dropped 4 bases, with 15 bases sitting between them. From germline, CDR1 is SGHRS and CDR2 YFSETQ.

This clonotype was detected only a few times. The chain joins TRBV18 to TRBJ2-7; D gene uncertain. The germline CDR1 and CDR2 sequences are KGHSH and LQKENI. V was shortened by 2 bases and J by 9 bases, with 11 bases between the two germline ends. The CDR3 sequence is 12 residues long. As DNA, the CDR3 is TGTGCCAGCTCACCAGGGAACTGGGTGCAGTACTTC. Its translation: CASSPGNWVQYF.

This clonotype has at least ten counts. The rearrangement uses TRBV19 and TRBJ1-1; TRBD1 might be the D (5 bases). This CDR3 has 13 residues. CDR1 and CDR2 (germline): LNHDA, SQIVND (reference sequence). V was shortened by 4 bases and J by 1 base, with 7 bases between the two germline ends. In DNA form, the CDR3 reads TGTGCCAGTAGTAGGGACTCGAACACTGAAGCTTTCTTT. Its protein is CASSRDSNTEAFF.

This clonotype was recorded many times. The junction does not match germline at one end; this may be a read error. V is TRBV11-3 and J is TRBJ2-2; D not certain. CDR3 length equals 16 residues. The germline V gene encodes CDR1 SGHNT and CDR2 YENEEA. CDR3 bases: TGTGCCAGCAGCCCCGGTTACGCCAAAAACATCGGGGAGCTGTTTTTT. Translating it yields CASSPGYAKNIGELFF.

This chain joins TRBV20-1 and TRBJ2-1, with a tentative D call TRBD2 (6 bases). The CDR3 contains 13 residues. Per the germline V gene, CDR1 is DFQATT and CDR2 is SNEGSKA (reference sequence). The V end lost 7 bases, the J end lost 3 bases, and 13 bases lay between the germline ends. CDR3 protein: CSGSTGVYNEQFF. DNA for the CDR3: TGCAGTGGGTCAACGGGGGTCTACAATGAGCAGTTCTTC.

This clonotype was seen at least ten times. In nucleotides, the CDR3 is TGTGCCAGCTCCCCAAGCGTGAGCTCCTACAATGAGCAGTTCTTC. The encoded protein is CASSPSVSSYNEQFF. The chain links TRBV18 to TRBJ2-1, with D hard to call. V shed 6 bases and J shed 0 bases, with 12 bases lying between them. Germline CDR1 reads KGHSH; CDR2 reads LQKENI. The CDR3 is made up of 15 amino acids.

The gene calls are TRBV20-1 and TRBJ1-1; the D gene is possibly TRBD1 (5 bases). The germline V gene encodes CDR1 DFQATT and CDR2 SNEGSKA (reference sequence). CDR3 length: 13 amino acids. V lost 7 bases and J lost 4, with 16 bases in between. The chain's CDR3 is CSVPTVGATEAFF. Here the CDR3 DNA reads TGCAGTGTCCCGACCGTTGGGGCCACTGAAGCTTTCTTT.

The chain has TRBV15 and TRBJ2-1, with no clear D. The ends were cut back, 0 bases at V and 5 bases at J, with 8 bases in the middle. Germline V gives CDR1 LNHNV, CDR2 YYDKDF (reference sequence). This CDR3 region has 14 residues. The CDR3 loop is CATSREGINNEQFF. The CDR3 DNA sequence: TGTGCCACCAGCAGAGAGGGGATAAACAATGAGCAGTTCTTC.